This T cell receptor (beta chain) was retrieved from a study of T-cell memory formation after mild COVID-19. Study-wide background: The TCR clusters were mostly specific to one donor.

Germline V gene data show CDR1 as LNHDA and CDR2 as SQIVND (reference sequence). The CDR3 is 16 amino acids. Trimming shortened V by 5 bases and J by 4 bases, and 18 bases separated the two germline ends. One entry per CDR3 protein results from TCRdb running MiXCR on the 5' RACE reads. The sample shows under 300,000 distinct CDR3 sequences, 8% to 10% of them seen only once. The rearrangement uses TRBV19 and TRBJ1-5, with unresolved D. This receptor was taken from a young man who had mild COVID-19 (a few samples of this study predate the infection). Cell type and time point are not known. Sequencing input: PBMCs or a T cell subset sorted from them (not recorded which). The CDR3 nucleotides read TGTGCCAGTAGTGGGTGGGCCGAAGTAGGGAATCAGCCCCAGCATTTT. Translating it yields CASSGWAEVGNQPQHF.